This entry lists 28 T cell receptor beta chains sequenced from one sample in a study of T cells in Graves' hyperthyroidism and ophthalmopathy. RNA transcripts yielded amplified TCR beta CDR3 regions. TCR CDR3 underwent first-round RT-PCR with the HTBI primer set. TCRdb analysed the multiplex PCR reads with MiXCR anew, one entry per CDR3 protein. The sample has around 620,000 distinct CDR3 sequences; approximately 15% are singletons. The sample was blood. The receptor set was obtained from a woman between 18 and 29 years old with Graves' ophthalmopathy.

The sample holds many counts of this clonotype. The chain has TRBV11-3 and TRBJ2-3; D is perhaps TRBD1 or TRBD2 (5 bases each). Germline-derived CDR1 and CDR2 are SGHNT and YENEEA. Trimming left V 4 bases short and J 0 bases short, with 14 bases between. The CDR3 length is 16 residues. CDR3 sequence (DNA): TGTGCCAGCAGCTCGCCGGGACGGGGAAGCACAGATACGCAGTATTTT. Translated, it gives CASSSPGRGSTDTQYF.

The table lists this clonotype with many counts. The V gene is TRBV3-1, the J gene TRBJ1-4; D is unclear. Deletions cut 5 bases from V and 5 bases from J, with 9 bases between. The CDR3 is 13 amino acids. Germline lookup yields CDR1 LGHDT and CDR2 YNNKEL (reference sequence). CDR3 sequence: CASSAGFNEKLFF. CDR3 DNA sequence: TGTGCCAGCAGCGCGGGGTTCAATGAAAAACTGTTTTTT.

This clonotype appeared a few times. This sequence joins TRBV18 and TRBJ1-5; maybe TRBD1 (5 bases). V gave up 0 bases and J gave up 2 bases, with 11 bases separating them. The V gene's germline CDR1 is KGHSH and CDR2 LQKENI. The CDR3 loop spans 16 amino acids. The CDR3: CASSPPPGGRNQPQHF. CDR3 nucleotide sequence: TGTGCCAGCTCACCACCCCCGGGGGGACGCAATCAGCCCCAGCATTTT.

V is TRBV11-3 and J is TRBJ2-7, with 11 nucleotides matching TRBD2. V gave up 4 bases and J gave up 3 bases; unmatched junction bases: 8. CDR1 and CDR2 (germline): SGHNT, YENEEA. The CDR3 loop spans 16 amino acids. In nucleotides, the CDR3 is TGTGCCAGCAGCTGGGGACTAGCGGAGTCGCTCTACGAGCAGTACTTC. Translating gives CASSWGLAESLYEQYF.

This clonotype was counted between two and nine times. V gene TRBV29-1 combines with J gene TRBJ2-7; 10 bases line up with TRBD1. CDR3 size: 16 residues. The trim removed 3 bases at V and 4 bases at J, leaving 12 bases unmatched. Germline lookup yields CDR1 SQVTM and CDR2 ANQGSEA. CDR3 sequence reads: CSVDGTGEGASYEQYF. CDR3 nucleotides: TGCAGCGTTGACGGGACAGGGGAGGGGGCTTCTTACGAGCAGTACTTC.

A word on this clonotype: An end of the junction does not agree with germline; a read error may underlie this. The rearrangement joins TRBV2 to TRBJ2-6; possibly TRBD1 for D (5 bases). Looked up from germline, CDR1 is SNHLY and CDR2 is FYNNEI. This CDR3 is built from 14 residues. For the CDR3, the DNA is TGTGCCAGCACCAACCTTCCTGGGGCCAACGCCCTGACTTTC. Translation: CASTNLPGANALTF.

Only a few counts were recorded for this clonotype. Here the CDR3 DNA reads TGTGCCTGGAGTGTGGGACAGTTGAGCTCTGGAAACACCATATATTTT. Residues: CAWSVGQLSSGNTIYF. This chain connects TRBV30 to TRBJ1-3; 7 bases map to TRBD1. This CDR3 contains 16 residues. CDR1 and CDR2 from the germline V gene are GTSNPN and SVGIG (reference sequence). The J segment lost 0 bases and the V segment lost 0 bases, leaving 5 bases of the junction unmatched.

In its sample, this clonotype was seen a few times. V gene TRBV24-1 combines with J gene TRBJ1-4; D perhaps matches TRBD1 (5 bases). The CDR3 is made up of 14 amino acids. Germline CDR1 and CDR2: KGHDR and SFDVKD. V was clipped by 9 bases and J by 5 bases, with 15 bases between them. CDR3 in amino acids: CATSGAGRNEKLFF. The CDR3 DNA reads TGTGCCACCTCCGGGGCTGGCAGGAATGAAAAACTGTTTTTT.

This clonotype was observed a handful of times. The V call is TRBV3-1, the J call TRBJ2-5, with D possibly TRBD1 on 5 matching bases. The CDR3 covers 13 residues. CDR1 and CDR2 (germline): LGHDT, YNNKEL (reference sequence). Between the trimmed V and J ends, which lost 2 bases and 5 bases, there was a span of 9 bases. CDR3 coding DNA: TGTGCCAGCAGCCAAAGGGGAAGCGAGACCCAGTACTTC. Protein sequence: CASSQRGSETQYF.

This clonotype has only a few counts. This chain links TRBV3-1 with TRBJ2-1; 8 positions agree with TRBD2. There are 17 residues in the CDR3. Germline-derived CDR1 and CDR2 are LGHDT and YNNKEL (reference sequence). Trimming took 1 base from V and 6 from J; bases not matched to a gene: 11. CDR3 region: CASSQAVPGLVLNEQFF. CDR3 sequence (DNA): TGTGCCAGCAGCCAAGCTGTTCCGGGACTAGTACTCAATGAGCAGTTCTTC.

This clonotype was recorded a few times. The chain employs TRBV19 and TRBJ1-6, with a possible D match to TRBD1 (6 bases). CDR1 is LNHDA and CDR2 is SQIVND in the germline V gene (reference sequence). The CDR3 runs to 18 residues. The V gene lost 4 bases and the J gene lost 1 base, with 17 bases spanning the gap. This CDR3 is CASSTGHPQRSYNSPLHF. The CDR3 nucleotides are TGTGCCAGTAGTACGGGACACCCGCAGCGGTCCTATAATTCACCCCTCCACTTT.

This clonotype was seen many times. The chain combines TRBV5-5 with TRBJ1-1, with no clear D. Trimming stripped 0 bases from V and 3 bases from J, with 6 bases between. The CDR3 has 13 amino acids. Germline V CDR1 and CDR2: SGHKS, YYEKEE (reference sequence). CDR3: CASSLDPHTEAFF. The CDR3 region has the DNA TGTGCCAGCAGCTTGGACCCCCACACTGAAGCTTTCTTT.

This clonotype came up many times. The gene calls are TRBV2 and TRBJ1-5; TRBD1 matches at 10 bases. With V trimmed by 3 bases and J by 9 bases, 8 bases remained unmatched. CDR3 size: 15 residues. CDR1 SNHLY and CDR2 FYNNEI come from the germline V gene. CDR3 region: CASSEGQGNRGPQHF. Written as DNA, the CDR3 is TGTGCCAGCAGTGAGGGACAGGGGAATCGGGGGCCCCAGCATTTT.

This clonotype was seen more than once but under ten times. The J gene is TRBJ1-2, the V gene TRBV9; no clear D gene. This CDR3 contains 15 residues. V lost 3 bases and J lost 2, with 14 bases in between. Germline CDR1 and CDR2: SGDLS and YYNGEE. This CDR3 is CASSERAVENYGYTF. Written as DNA, the CDR3 is TGTGCCAGCAGCGAGCGAGCGGTGGAAAACTATGGCTACACCTTC.

This clonotype was picked up a small number of times. The chain carries TRBV11-3 and TRBJ2-7; TRBD1 might be the D (5 bases). V lost 4 bases, J lost 3 bases, and 13 bases lay in between. The CDR3 is 14 residues long. The germline gives CDR1 SGHNT, CDR2 YENEEA. The CDR3 DNA reads as TGTGCCAGCAGCTGGGTATCAGGGATCTACGAGCAGTACTTC. It translates to CASSWVSGIYEQYF.

The V gene is TRBV9, the J gene TRBJ1-1; the D gene is possibly TRBD1 (6 bases). The CDR3 sequence is 14 residues long. The V and J ends lost 3 bases and 1 base respectively, with 10 bases between them. Germline V CDR1 and CDR2: SGDLS, YYNGEE. CDR3 DNA sequence: TGTGCCAGCAGCGCAGGACAGAAGAACACTGAAGCTTTCTTT. Protein: CASSAGQKNTEAFF.

This clonotype was observed at least ten times. The V gene is TRBV27, the J gene TRBJ2-5, with 9 bases matching TRBD1. The CDR3 length is 16 residues. CDR1 and CDR2 (germline): MNHEY, SMNVEV (reference sequence). V shed 4 bases, J shed 1 base, and the junction held 7 bases outside the gene matches. The DNA for the CDR3 is TGTGCCAGCAGTTCAGGGACAGGGCCCCTCCAAGAGACCCAGTACTTC. As protein: CASSSGTGPLQETQYF.

Turning to this clonotype: A read error is possible here, since a much larger clone lies one base away. Given the absence of the conserved phenylalanine or tryptophan at the CDR3 end, a read error is likely. The chain employs TRBV2 and TRBJ2-2, with a weak D call TRBD2 (6 bases). Per germline, CDR1 SNHLY and CDR2 FYNNEI. This CDR3 region has 14 residues. V was clipped by 6 bases and J by 7 bases, with 15 bases between them. The chain's CDR3 is CASRGHGGVGELFL. CDR3 in DNA: TGTGCCAGCAGAGGGCATGGAGGGGTCGGGGAGCTGTTTCTT.

The table lists this clonotype with a few counts. V and J are TRBV7-3 and TRBJ2-2; 10 nucleotides match TRBD2. Per the germline V gene, CDR1 is SGHTA and CDR2 is FQGTGA. V shed 3 bases and J 5 bases; nucleotides not matched to a gene: 9. CDR3 length: 17 residues. CDR3 in amino acids: CASSLTLAGVGTGELFF. The CDR3 nucleotides read TGTGCCAGCAGCTTGACGCTAGCGGGAGTTGGTACCGGGGAGCTGTTTTTT.

This clonotype was counted at least ten times. This chain connects TRBV27 to TRBJ2-5, with 8 bases matching TRBD1. Trimming at V came to 1 base and at J to 5 bases, leaving 6 bases not matched to a gene. The length of the CDR3 is 15 residues. CDR1 is MNHEY and CDR2 is SMNVEV in the germline V gene (reference sequence). The CDR3 protein is CASSLFGQGGETQYF. The CDR3 coding sequence is TGTGCCAGCAGTTTATTCGGACAGGGAGGCGAGACCCAGTACTTC.

There are a few counts of this clonotype. The rearrangement uses TRBV19 and TRBJ2-1; D gene ambiguous. CDR1 and CDR2 from the germline V gene are LNHDA and SQIVND (reference sequence). Between the trimmed V and J ends, which lost 0 bases and 0 bases, there was a span of 9 bases. CDR3 length equals 16 residues. The CDR3 DNA follows: TGTGCCAGTAGTATAGACACGGTGAGCTCCTACAATGAGCAGTTCTTC. Residues: CASSIDTVSSYNEQFF.

This clonotype was detected many times. The rearrangement uses TRBV2 and TRBJ2-7; D is unclear. Germline V gene data show CDR1 as SNHLY and CDR2 as FYNNEI. Trimming removed 0 bases from V and 6 bases from J, with 6 bases in between. The CDR3 has 12 residues. The CDR3 is CASSEALLEQYF. CDR3 sequence (DNA): TGTGCCAGCAGTGAAGCGTTGCTCGAGCAGTACTTC.

This clonotype was seen repeatedly, ten times or more. The rearrangement uses TRBV20-1 and TRBJ2-1, with a tentative D call TRBD2 (5 bases). Trimming removed 3 bases at V and 1 base at J, with 10 bases between. CDR1 and CDR2 (germline): DFQATT, SNEGSKA (reference sequence). The CDR3 extends over 14 amino acids. The CDR3 is CSASEGWSYNEQFF. CDR3 in DNA: TGCAGTGCTAGCGAGGGTTGGTCCTACAATGAGCAGTTCTTC.

The J gene is TRBJ2-4, the V gene TRBV7-8; the match to TRBD2 covers 7 bases. Germline V gene lookup returns CDR1 SGHVS and CDR2 FQNEAQ. This CDR3 region has 17 residues. J gave up 1 base and V 0 bases, and 6 bases lay outside the gene matches. The CDR3 region has the DNA TGTGCCAGCAGCTTAGCGGGAGGGCCTACGGCCAAAAACATTCAGTACTTC. Translation: CASSLAGGPTAKNIQYF.

In this sample, this clonotype turned up many times. V and J are TRBV19 and TRBJ2-1, with TRBD1 as a possible D gene (5 bases). V was shortened by 11 bases and J by 10 bases, with 12 bases between the two germline ends. CDR1 is LNHDA and CDR2 is SQIVND in the germline V gene (reference sequence). The CDR3 has 10 amino acids. CDR3 residues: CAGKKGEQFF. The CDR3 DNA reads TGTGCCGGCAAGAAGGGGGAGCAGTTCTTC.

This clonotype was seen at least ten times. J is TRBJ2-2 and V is TRBV5-1, with D unclear. This CDR3 region has 14 residues. The germline V and J ends were trimmed by 2 bases and 4 bases, with 9 bases remaining between them. The germline gives CDR1 SGHRS, CDR2 YFSETQ. CDR3 amino acids: CASSFARGTGELFF. The DNA of the CDR3 is TGCGCCAGCAGCTTCGCTCGCGGCACCGGGGAGCTGTTTTTT.

V is TRBV6-4 and J is TRBJ1-4; D gene ambiguous. The V and J ends lost 2 bases and 8 bases respectively, with 9 bases between them. The CDR3 loop spans 13 amino acids. Germline assignment: CDR1 MRHNA and CDR2 SNTAGT. In nucleotides, the CDR3 is TGTGCCAGCAGTGACAGGGAAGGGGAAAAACTGTTTTTT. It specifies CASSDREGEKLFF.

This clonotype has at least ten counts. J is TRBJ2-7 and V is TRBV12-3 or TRBV12-4; no clear D. V lost 5 bases and J lost 0, with 11 bases in between. This CDR3 spans 14 amino acids. CDR3 in DNA: TGTGCCAGCAGTCAGACCCAAAGCTCCTACGAGCAGTACTTC. This encodes CASSQTQSSYEQYF.